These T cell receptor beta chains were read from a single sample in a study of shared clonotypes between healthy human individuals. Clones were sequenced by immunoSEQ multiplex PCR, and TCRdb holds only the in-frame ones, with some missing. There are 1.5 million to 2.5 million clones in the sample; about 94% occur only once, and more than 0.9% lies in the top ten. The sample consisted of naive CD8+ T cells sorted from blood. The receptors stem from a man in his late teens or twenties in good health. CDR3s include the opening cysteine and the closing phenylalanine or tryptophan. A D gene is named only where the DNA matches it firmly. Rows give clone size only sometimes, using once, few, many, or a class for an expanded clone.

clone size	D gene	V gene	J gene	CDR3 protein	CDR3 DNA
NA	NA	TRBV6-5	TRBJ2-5	CASKSLGTSGETQYF	TGTGCCAGCAAGTCCCTAGGGACGTCAGGAGAGACCCAGTACTTC
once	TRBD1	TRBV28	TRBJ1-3	CASSETTGGRNTIYF	TGTGCCAGCTCTGAGACGACAGGGGGCCGAAACACCATATATTTT
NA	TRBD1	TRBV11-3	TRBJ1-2	CASSIDRGPYGYTF	TGTGCCAGCAGCATAGACAGGGGGCCCTATGGCTACACCTTC
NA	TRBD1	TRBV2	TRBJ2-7	CASSEALPGQGTYEQYF	TGTGCCAGCAGTGAAGCGCTTCCCGGACAGGGAACCTACGAGCAGTACTTC
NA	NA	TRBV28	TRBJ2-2	CASNDFQGGTGELFF	TGTGCCAGCAATGATTTCCAGGGAGGTACCGGGGAGCTGTTTTTT
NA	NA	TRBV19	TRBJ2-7	CASSIRVGEIYEQYF	TGTGCCAGTAGTATTCGGGTAGGGGAAATCTACGAGCAGTACTTC
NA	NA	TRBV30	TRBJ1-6	CAWSDPTETYNSPLHF	TGTGCCTGGAGTGACCCGACAGAAACCTATAATTCACCCCTCCACTTT
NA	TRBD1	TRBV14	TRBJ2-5	CASSQPDRAIETQYF	TGTGCCAGCAGCCAGCCGGACAGGGCGATCGAGACCCAGTACTTC
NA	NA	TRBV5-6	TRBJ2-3	CASSTMDSGGTDTQYF	TGTGCCAGCAGCACCATGGACAGTGGGGGCACAGATACGCAGTATTTT
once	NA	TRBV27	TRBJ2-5	CASSKDPEGEETQYF	TGTGCCAGCAGTAAGGACCCTGAGGGGGAAGAGACCCAGTACTTC
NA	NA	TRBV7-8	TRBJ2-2	CASTIGRVFTGELFF	TGTGCCAGCACGATAGGGCGGGTTTTCACCGGGGAGCTGTTTTTT
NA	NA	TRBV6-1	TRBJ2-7	CASSEHTTGASYEQYF	TGTGCCAGCAGTGAACACACTACCGGAGCCTCCTACGAGCAGTACTTC
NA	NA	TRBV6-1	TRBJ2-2	CASSAGNTGELFF	TGTGCCAGCAGTGCGGGAAACACCGGGGAGCTGTTTTTT
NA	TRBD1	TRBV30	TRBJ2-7	CAWDRGTGAYEQYF	TGTGCCTGGGACCGCGGGACAGGTGCCTACGAGCAGTACTTC
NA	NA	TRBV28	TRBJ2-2	CASSSDHLPSLNTGELFF	TGTGCCAGCAGTTCTGACCACCTTCCGAGCCTGAACACCGGGGAGCTGTTTTTT
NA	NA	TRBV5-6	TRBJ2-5	CASSFSPSAMQETQYF	TGTGCCAGCAGCTTCTCCCCTAGCGCGATGCAAGAGACCCAGTACTTC
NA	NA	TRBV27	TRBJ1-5	CASSLDSPDQPQHF	TGTGCCAGCAGCCTGGACAGCCCTGATCAGCCCCAGCATTTT
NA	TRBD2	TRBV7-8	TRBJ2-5	CASSHHLAGGPRETQYF	TGTGCCAGCAGCCACCACCTAGCGGGGGGGCCCCGTGAGACCCAGTACTTC
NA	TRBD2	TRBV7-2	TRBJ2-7	CASSFSSSGVYEQYF	TGTGCCAGCAGCTTTTCATCTAGCGGGGTTTACGAGCAGTACTTC
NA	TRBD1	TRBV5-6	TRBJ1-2	CASSNTGTDGDYTF	TGTGCCAGCAGCAACACCGGGACAGATGGTGACTACACCTTC
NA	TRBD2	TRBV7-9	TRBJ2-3	CASSSGTSLTDTQYF	TGTGCCAGCAGCTCCGGGACTAGTCTTACAGATACGCAGTATTTT
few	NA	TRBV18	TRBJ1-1	CASSPPGDTEAFF	TGTGCCAGCTCACCCCCAGGGGACACTGAAGCTTTCTTT
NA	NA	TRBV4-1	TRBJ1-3	CASSIEGVSGNTIYF	TGCGCCAGCAGCATCGAGGGAGTCTCTGGAAACACCATATATTTT
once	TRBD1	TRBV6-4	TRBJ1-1	CASSERDRLMNTEAFF	TGTGCCAGCAGTGAGAGGGACAGATTGATGAACACTGAAGCTTTCTTT
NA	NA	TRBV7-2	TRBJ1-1	CASIAGWYTEAFF	TGTGCCAGCATCGCAGGGTGGTACACTGAAGCTTTCTTT
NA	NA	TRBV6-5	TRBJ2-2	CASLGNTGELFF	TGTGCCAGCTTGGGGAACACCGGGGAGCTGTTTTTT
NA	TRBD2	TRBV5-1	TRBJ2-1	CASSLLAGDRPEQFF	TGCGCCAGCAGCTTGTTAGCGGGGGATCGTCCGGAGCAGTTCTTC
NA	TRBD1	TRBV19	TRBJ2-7	CASSSPGQGLPEQYF	TGTGCCAGTAGTAGCCCGGGACAGGGGCTCCCCGAGCAGTACTTC
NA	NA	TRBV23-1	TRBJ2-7	CASSPSTQGSYEQYF	TGCGCCAGCAGTCCGAGCACTCAGGGGTCCTACGAGCAGTACTTC
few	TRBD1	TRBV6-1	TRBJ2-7	CASSEVGQGAYEQYF	TGTGCCAGCAGTGAAGTAGGACAGGGGGCTTACGAGCAGTACTTC
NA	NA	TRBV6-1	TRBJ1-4	CASSDYLGEKLFF	TGTGCCAGCAGTGATTATCTGGGAGAAAAACTGTTTTTT
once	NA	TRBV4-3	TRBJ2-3	CASSQDEPSTDTQYF	TGCGCCAGCAGCCAAGACGAGCCTAGCACAGATACGCAGTATTTT
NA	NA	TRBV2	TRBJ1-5	CASSDTPNNQPQHF	TGTGCCAGCAGTGATACTCCCAACAATCAGCCCCAGCATTTT
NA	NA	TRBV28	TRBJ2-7	CASRSGGEQYF	TGTGCCAGCAGGTCCGGTGGCGAGCAGTACTTC
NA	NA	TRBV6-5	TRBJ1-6	CASSYTDGVYNSPLHF	TGTGCCAGCAGTTACACCGACGGGGTCTATAATTCACCCCTCCACTTT
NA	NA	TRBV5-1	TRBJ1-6	CASSLGTRDIYNSPLHF	TGCGCCAGCAGCTTGGGAACCCGGGACATCTATAATTCACCCCTCCACTTT
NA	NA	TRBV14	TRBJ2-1	CASSQAGSYNEQFF	TGTGCCAGCAGCCAAGCGGGCTCCTACAATGAGCAGTTCTTC
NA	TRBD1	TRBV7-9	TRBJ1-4	CASSSKTGGYEKLFF	TGTGCCAGCAGCTCTAAGACAGGGGGCTATGAAAAACTGTTTTTT
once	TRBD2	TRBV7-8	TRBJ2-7	CASSAQLAGAIYEQYF	TGTGCCAGCAGCGCCCAGCTAGCGGGAGCGATCTACGAGCAGTACTTC
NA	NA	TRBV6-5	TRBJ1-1	CASSYRGYAFF	TGTGCCAGCAGCTATCGGGGGTATGCTTTCTTT
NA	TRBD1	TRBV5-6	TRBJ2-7	CASSLQGPYEQYF	TGTGCCAGCAGCTTACAGGGGCCCTACGAGCAGTACTTC
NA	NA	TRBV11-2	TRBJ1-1	CASSLLQNMNTEAFF	TGTGCCAGCAGCTTACTACAGAACATGAACACTGAAGCTTTCTTT
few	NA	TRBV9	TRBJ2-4	CASPRNIQYF	TGTGCCAGCCCCCGGAACATTCAGTACTTC
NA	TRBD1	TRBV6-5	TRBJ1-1	CASSYSLEGANTEAFF	TGTGCCAGCAGTTACTCGTTGGAGGGGGCGAACACTGAAGCTTTCTTT
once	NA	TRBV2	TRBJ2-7	CASSERGTFYEQYF	TGTGCCAGCAGTGAACGGGGCACCTTCTACGAGCAGTACTTC
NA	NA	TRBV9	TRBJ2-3	CASSVTPAVTDTQYF	TGTGCCAGCAGCGTAACCCCGGCAGTCACAGATACGCAGTATTTT
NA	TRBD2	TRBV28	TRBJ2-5	CASSLRAGGKETQYF	TGTGCCAGCAGTTTGAGGGCGGGGGGTAAAGAGACCCAGTACTTC
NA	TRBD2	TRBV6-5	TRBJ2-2	CASSLADYTGELFF	TGTGCCAGCAGTCTAGCGGACTACACCGGGGAGCTGTTTTTT
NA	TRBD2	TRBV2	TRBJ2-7	CASSAPEAWGGDEQYF	TGTGCCAGCAGCGCCCCGGAAGCGTGGGGGGGAGACGAGCAGTACTTC
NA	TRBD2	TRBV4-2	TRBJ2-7	CASSPSGTSGGASYEQYF	TGTGCCAGCAGTCCGAGTGGGACTAGCGGGGGGGCCTCCTACGAGCAGTACTTC
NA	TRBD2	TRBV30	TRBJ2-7	CAWSVIRLAGANEQYF	TGTGCCTGGAGTGTAATAAGGCTAGCGGGAGCAAACGAGCAGTACTTC
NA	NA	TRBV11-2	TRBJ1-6	CASSLVRDSRTLHF	TGTGCCAGCAGCTTAGTTCGGGACTCCCGAACCCTCCACTTT
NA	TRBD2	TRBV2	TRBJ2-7	CASSEAPGTNLYEQYF	TGTGCCAGCAGTGAAGCACCCGGGACTAATTTATACGAGCAGTACTTC
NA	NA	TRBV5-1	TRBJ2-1	CASSLVPADDEQFF	TGCGCCAGCAGCTTGGTACCAGCGGACGATGAGCAGTTCTTC
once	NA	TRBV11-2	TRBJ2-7	CASSFRKTSPRNEQYF	TGTGCCAGCAGCTTTAGAAAGACTAGTCCTCGCAACGAGCAGTACTTC